This T cell receptor beta chain was identified in a study of shared clonotypes between healthy human individuals. The wider study: CD8 memory received one plate per donor, CD8 naive two, CD4 memory three and CD4 naive three. Regarding the study as a whole: Naive subsets usually exceeded memory subsets in estimated richness.

The authors distributed each subset's genomic DNA evenly over several immunoSEQ plates. The table came from immunoSEQ multiplex PCR; TCRdb's copy has only in-frame clones and leaves some out. This table holds millions of clones, just over 90% found once. The donor cohort consisted entirely of Caucasian adults residing in Nashville, Tennessee. Comments on this clone: Its antigen is undetermined.

Germline V gene lookup returns CDR1 KGHSH and CDR2 LQKENI. This CDR3 region has 15 residues. V lost 4 bases to trimming and J lost 6 bases; unmatched junction nucleotides: 11. The TCR comes from a man younger than 30 in good health. Some clones in this sample may be carry-over from other donors' samples. Sequenced sample: naive CD4+ T cells from PBMCs. Subset indicated: CD45RA+ positively selected. This chain uses TRBV18 with TRBJ2-7; TRBD2 aligns across 8 bases. CDR3 bases: TGTGCCAGCTCACGGGAAGGACTAGCCGCTTCCGAGCAGTACTTC. Translating gives CASSREGLAASEQYF.